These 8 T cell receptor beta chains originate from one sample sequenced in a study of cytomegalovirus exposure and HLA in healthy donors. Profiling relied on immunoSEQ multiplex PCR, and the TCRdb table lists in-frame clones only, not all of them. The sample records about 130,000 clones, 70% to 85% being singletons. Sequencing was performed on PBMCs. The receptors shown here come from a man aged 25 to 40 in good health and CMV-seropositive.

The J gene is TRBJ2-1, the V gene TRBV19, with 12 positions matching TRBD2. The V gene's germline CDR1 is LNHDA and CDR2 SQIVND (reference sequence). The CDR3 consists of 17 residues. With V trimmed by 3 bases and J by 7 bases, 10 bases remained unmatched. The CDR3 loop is CASSIGSTSGSRNEQFF. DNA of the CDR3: TGTGCCAGTAGTATCGGCTCGACTAGCGGGAGTCGGAATGAGCAGTTCTTC. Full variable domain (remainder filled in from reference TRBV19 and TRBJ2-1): DGGITQSPKYLFRKEGQNVTLSCEQNLNHDAMYWYRQDPGQGLRLIYYSQIVNDFQKGDIAEGYSVSREKKESFPLTVTSAQKNPTAFYLCASSIGSTSGSRNEQFFGPGTRLTVL.

The CDR3 sequence: CASSTSGGPAGELFF. As DNA, the CDR3 is TGTGCCAGCAGCACTAGCGGGGGGCCAGCCGGGGAGCTGTTTTTT. The gene calls are TRBV7-9 and TRBJ2-2, with TRBD2 matching 12 bases. With 5 bases clipped from V and 6 bases from J, the junction kept 4 bases outside the gene matches. The CDR3 covers 15 residues. Per the germline V gene, CDR1 is SEHNR and CDR2 is FQNEAQ (reference sequence).

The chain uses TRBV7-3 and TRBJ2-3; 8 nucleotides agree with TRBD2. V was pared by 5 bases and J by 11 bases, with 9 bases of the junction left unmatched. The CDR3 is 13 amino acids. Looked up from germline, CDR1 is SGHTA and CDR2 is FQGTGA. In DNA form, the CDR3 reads TGTGCCAGCAGCACCTCCCCCGGGGGGGGGCAGTATTTT. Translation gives CASSTSPGGGQYF.

The CDR3 DNA sequence: TGTGCCAGCAGCCAAGAAGACAGGCCGTCCTACGAGCAGTACTTC. Translated: CASSQEDRPSYEQYF. This chain links TRBV7-9 with TRBJ2-7; tentatively, D is TRBD1 (6 bases). Germline assignment: CDR1 SEHNR and CDR2 FQNEAQ (reference sequence). The CDR3 covers 15 residues. With 5 bases removed from V and 1 base from J, the gap between germline ends came to 15 bases. The whole variable domain, remainder taken from reference TRBV7-9 and TRBJ2-7, is DTGVSQNPRHKITKRGQNVTFRCDPISEHNRLYWYRQTLGQGPEFLTYFQNEAQLEKSRLLSDRFSAERPKGSFSTLEIQRTEQGDSAMYLCASSQEDRPSYEQYFGPGTRLTVT.

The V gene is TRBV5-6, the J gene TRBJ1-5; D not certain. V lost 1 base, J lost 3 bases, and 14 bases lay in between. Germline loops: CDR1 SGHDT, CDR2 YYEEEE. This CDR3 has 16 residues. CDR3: CASSLRRIQTNQPQHF. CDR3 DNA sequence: TGTGCCAGCAGCTTGAGGCGGATCCAAACCAATCAGCCCCAGCATTTT.

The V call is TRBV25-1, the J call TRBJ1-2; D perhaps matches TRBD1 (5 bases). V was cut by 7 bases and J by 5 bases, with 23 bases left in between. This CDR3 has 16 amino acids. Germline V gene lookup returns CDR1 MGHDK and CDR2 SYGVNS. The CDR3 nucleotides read TGTGCCAGCATCGAGATCAGCAGGGTCCCTGGGTATGGCTACACCTTC. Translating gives CASIEISRVPGYGYTF.

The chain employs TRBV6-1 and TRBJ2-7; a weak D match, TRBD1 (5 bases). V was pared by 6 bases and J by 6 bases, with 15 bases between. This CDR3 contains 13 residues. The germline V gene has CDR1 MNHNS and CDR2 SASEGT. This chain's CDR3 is CASRDPQVPEQYF. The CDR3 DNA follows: TGTGCCAGCAGAGATCCACAGGTACCCGAGCAGTACTTC.

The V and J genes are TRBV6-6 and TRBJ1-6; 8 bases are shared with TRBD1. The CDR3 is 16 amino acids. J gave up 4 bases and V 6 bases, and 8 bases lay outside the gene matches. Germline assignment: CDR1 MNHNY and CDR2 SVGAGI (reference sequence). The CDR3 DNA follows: TGTGCCAGCAGCCCAGGACAGGGTCCGTATAATTCACCCCTCCACTTT. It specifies CASSPGQGPYNSPLHF.